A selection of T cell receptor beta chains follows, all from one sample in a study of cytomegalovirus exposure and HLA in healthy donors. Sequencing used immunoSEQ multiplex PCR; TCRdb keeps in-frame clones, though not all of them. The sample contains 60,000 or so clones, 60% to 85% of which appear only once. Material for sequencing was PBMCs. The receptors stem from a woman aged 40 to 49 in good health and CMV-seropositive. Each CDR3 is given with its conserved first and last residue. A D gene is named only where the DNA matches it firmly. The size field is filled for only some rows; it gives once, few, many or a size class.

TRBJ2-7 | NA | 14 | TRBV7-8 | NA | TGTGCCAGCAGCTTAGTGGGGGGCTCCTACGAGCAGTACTTC | CASSLVGGSYEQYF
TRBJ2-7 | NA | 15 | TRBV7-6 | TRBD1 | TGTGCCAGCAGCTTAGGGGGACAGGGGATTTACGAGCAGTACTTC | CASSLGGQGIYEQYF
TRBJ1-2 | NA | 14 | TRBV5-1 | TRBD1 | TGCGCCAGCAGTGATCAAGGGGGCAACTATGGCTACACCTTC | CASSDQGGNYGYTF
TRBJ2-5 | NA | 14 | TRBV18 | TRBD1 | TGTGCCAGCTCACCACCCTACAGGGGGTGGGAGCAGTACTTC | CASSPPYRGWEQYF
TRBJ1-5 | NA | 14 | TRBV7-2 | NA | TGTGCCAGCAACCCGTGGGGCGGCAATCAGCCCCAGCATTTT | CASNPWGGNQPQHF
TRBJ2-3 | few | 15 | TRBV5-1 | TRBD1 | TGCGCCAGCAGCGATGCAGGGGGAAGAGGAGATACGCAGTATTTT | CASSDAGGRGDTQYF
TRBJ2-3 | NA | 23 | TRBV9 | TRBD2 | TGTGCCAGCAGCGTAGGGGGACTAGCGGGGGGTCGACAAACCACACCCCCCACAGATACGCAGTATTTT | CASSVGGLAGGRQTTPPTDTQYF
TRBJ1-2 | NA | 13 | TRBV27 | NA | TGTGCCAGCAGGGAAAACGGAAGACAGGGCTACACCTTC | CASRENGRQGYTF
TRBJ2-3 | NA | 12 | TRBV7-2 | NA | TGTGCCAGCAGCTTTTCAAAAGATACGCAGTATTTT | CASSFSKDTQYF
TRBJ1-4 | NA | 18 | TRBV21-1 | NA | TGTGCCAGCAGCAAAGTGCGGAGCGGGGAGGCTATGGTTGAAAAACTGTTTTTT | CASSKVRSGEAMVEKLFF
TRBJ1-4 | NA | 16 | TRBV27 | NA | TGTGCCAGCAGTTTATCGCGGGGAAGGGCTAATGAAAAACTGTTTTTT | CASSLSRGRANEKLFF
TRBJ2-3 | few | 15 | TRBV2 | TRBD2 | TGTGCCAGCCGCCGGACTAGCCTGGGCACAGATACGCAGTATTTT | CASRRTSLGTDTQYF
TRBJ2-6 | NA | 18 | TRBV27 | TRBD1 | TGTGCCAGCAGTTTATCGCCAGGGGGCAAAAGAGGGGCCAACGTCCTGACTTTC | CASSLSPGGKRGANVLTF
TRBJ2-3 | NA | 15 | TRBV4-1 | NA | TGCGCCAGCAGCCAAGGGGAACTAGATAGGGATACGCAGTATTTT | CASSQGELDRDTQYF
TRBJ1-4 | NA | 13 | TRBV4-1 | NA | TGCGCCAGCAGCCAAGATCGGGAGTCCGCCATTAGCTTT | CASSQDRESAISF
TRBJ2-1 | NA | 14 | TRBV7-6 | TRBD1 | TGTGCCAGCAGCCACTCGACAGGGATCAATGAGCAGTTCTTC | CASSHSTGINEQFF
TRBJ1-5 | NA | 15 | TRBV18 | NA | TGTGCCAGCTCCCCCGCCACAGGGCCAAATCAGCCCCAGCATTTT | CASSPATGPNQPQHF
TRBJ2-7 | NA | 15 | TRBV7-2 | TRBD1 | TGTGCCAGCAGTCCTGGGACAGGGGCAAACTACGAGCAGTACTTC | CASSPGTGANYEQYF
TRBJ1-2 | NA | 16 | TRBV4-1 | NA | TGCGCCAGCAGGCGGGACCCCGCGGCTGTTGCCTATGGCTACACCTTC | CASRRDPAAVAYGYTF
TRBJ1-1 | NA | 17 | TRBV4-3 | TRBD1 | TGCGCCAGCAGCCAAGATCCCACAGGGACAGGGGTCACTGAAGCTTTCTTT | CASSQDPTGTGVTEAFF
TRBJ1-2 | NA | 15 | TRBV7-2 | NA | TGTGCCAGCAGCTTGACCTACTACAACGACTATGGCTACACCTTC | CASSLTYYNDYGYTF
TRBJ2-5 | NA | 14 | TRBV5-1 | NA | TGCGCCAGCAGCTTTCACGGGACTCAAGAGACCCAGTACTTC | CASSFHGTQETQYF
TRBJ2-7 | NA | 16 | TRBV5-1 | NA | TGCGCCAGCAGCTTGTTCCCCAGGGAAATGGGCAGCGAGCAGTACTTC | CASSLFPREMGSEQYF
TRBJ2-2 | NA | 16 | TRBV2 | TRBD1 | TGCGCCAGCAGCGTCGGGACAGGCTCGAACACCGGGGAGCTGTTTTTT | CASSVGTGSNTGELFF
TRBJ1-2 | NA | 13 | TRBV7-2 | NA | TGTGCCAGCAGCTCCGACAGCTTCTATGGCTACACCTTC | CASSSDSFYGYTF
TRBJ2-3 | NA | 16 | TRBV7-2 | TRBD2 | TGTGCCAGCAGCAGGGCGGGGGGAAGTGTTGCAGATACGCAGTATTTT | CASSRAGGSVADTQYF
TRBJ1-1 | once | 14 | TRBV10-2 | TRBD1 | TGCGCCAGCAGTCAACCCCCGGGACAGGTTGAAGCTTTCTTT | CASSQPPGQVEAFF
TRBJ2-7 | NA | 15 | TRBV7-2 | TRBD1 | TGTGCCAGCAGCTTGGACCGGGACAGCTTCTACGAGCAGTACTTC | CASSLDRDSFYEQYF
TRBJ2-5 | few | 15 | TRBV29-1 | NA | TGCAGCGTTGAAGATCAGTCGGGCAGGGATAAGACCCAGTACTTC | CSVEDQSGRDKTQYF
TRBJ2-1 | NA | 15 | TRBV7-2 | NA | TGTGCCAGCAGCGTATCTAGTAGCTCCTACAATGAGCAGTTCTTC | CASSVSSSSYNEQFF
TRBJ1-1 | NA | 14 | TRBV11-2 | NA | TGTGCCAGCAGCTTAGACAGGGGACGAACTGAAGCTTTCTTT | CASSLDRGRTEAFF
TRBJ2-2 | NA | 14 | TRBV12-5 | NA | TGTGCTAGTGGTTTGGCGCTCCTGGGAGCGAAGGTGTTTTTT | CASGLALLGAKVFF
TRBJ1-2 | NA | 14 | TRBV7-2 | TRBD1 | TGTGCCAGCAGCTTAGTTGGGACAGGGGGCGGCTACACCTTC | CASSLVGTGGGYTF
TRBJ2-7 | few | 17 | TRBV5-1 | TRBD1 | TGCGCCAGCACCAAAGGGGATGGGACAGGGTCCCCTCACGAGCAGTACTTC | CASTKGDGTGSPHEQYF
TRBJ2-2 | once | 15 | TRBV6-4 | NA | TGTGCCAGCAGTGACTCGTTATCCGGGTCCGGGGAGCTGTTTTTT | CASSDSLSGSGELFF
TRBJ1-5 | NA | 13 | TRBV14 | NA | TGTGCCAGCAGCCAGGGGCCCAATCAGCCCCAGCATTTT | CASSQGPNQPQHF
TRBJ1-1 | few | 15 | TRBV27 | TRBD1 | TGTGCCAGCAGTATAGGGGGCTTGATGAACACTGAAGCTTTCTTT | CASSIGGLMNTEAFF
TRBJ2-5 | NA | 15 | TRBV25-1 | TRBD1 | TGTGCCAGCAGACCGGACAGGGGGATACAAGAGACCCAGTACTTC | CASRPDRGIQETQYF
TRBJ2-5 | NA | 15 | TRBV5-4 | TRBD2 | TGTGCCAGCAGCTTTGGGACTAGCGCAAAAGAGACCCAGTACTTC | CASSFGTSAKETQYF
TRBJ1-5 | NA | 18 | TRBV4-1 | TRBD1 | TGCGCCAGCAGCCAAGGGGCCAGGGGGCGCGTGGGCAATCAGCCCCAGCATTTT | CASSQGARGRVGNQPQHF
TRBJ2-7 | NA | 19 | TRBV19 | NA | TGTGCCAGTAGAAGCTTGGTCTCGGACAGCAGGCTACCTTCCTACGAGCAGTACTTC | CASRSLVSDSRLPSYEQYF
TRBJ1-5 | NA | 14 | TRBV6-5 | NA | TGTGCCAGCAGACCAGACAGTCCGGCTCAGCCCCAGCATTTT | CASRPDSPAQPQHF
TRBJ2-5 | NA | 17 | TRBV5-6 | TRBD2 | TGTGCCAGCAGCTGGGGCGGTAGCGGGGGGGCCGGAGAGACCCAGTACTTC | CASSWGGSGGAGETQYF
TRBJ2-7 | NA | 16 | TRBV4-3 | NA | TGCGCCAGCAGCCAAGACGTATCAACAGGTGGTGCCGAGCAGTACTTC | CASSQDVSTGGAEQYF
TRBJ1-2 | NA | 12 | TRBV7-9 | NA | TGTGCCAGCAGCCCCGGCGGGAAGGGCTACACCTTC | CASSPGGKGYTF
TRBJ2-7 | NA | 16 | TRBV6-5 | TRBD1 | TGTGCCAGCAGTTACTTAAACAGGGGGCTAAACTACGAGCAGTACTTC | CASSYLNRGLNYEQYF
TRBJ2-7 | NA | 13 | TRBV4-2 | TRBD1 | TGTGCCAGCAGCCAAGAGGACAGGACGCAGGAGTACTTC | CASSQEDRTQEYF
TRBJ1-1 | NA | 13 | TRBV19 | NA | TGTGCCACTAGTGAGGGCACGGGCACTGAAGCTTTCTTT | CATSEGTGTEAFF
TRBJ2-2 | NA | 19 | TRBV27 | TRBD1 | TGTGCCAGCAACCGATGGGCGGGACAGGGGGCACAGAACACCGGGGAGCTGTTTTTT | CASNRWAGQGAQNTGELFF
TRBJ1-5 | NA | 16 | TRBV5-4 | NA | TGTGCCAGCAGCCCCGGACCTATATCGGGGGGACAGCCCCAGCATTTT | CASSPGPISGGQPQHF
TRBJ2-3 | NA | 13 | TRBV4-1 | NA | TGCGCCAGCAGCCGCCAGGCAGGGGATACGCAGTATTTT | CASSRQAGDTQYF
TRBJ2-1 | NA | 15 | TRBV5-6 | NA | TGTGCCAGCAGCGTCCCTGGGAGCTCCTACAATGAGCAGTTCTTC | CASSVPGSSYNEQFF
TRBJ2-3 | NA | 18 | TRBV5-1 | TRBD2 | TGCGCCAGCAGCGCGGGACTAGCGGGGGGCCGGGGCACAGATACGCAGTATTTT | CASSAGLAGGRGTDTQYF
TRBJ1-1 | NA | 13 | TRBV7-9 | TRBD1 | TGTGCCAGCGGACAGGGGCCGAACACTGAAGCTTTCTTT | CASGQGPNTEAFF
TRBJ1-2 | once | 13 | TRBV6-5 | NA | TGTGCCAGCAGTCGCACCCGGTCCGGTGGCTACACCTTC | CASSRTRSGGYTF
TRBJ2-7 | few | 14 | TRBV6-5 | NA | TGTGCCAGCAGTTACTCGAGGACAGTCAACGAGCAGTACTTC | CASSYSRTVNEQYF
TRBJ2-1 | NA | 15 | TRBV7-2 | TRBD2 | TGTGCCAGCAGCTTATGGGGCGGGGGGGCGAATGAGCAGTTCTTC | CASSLWGGGANEQFF
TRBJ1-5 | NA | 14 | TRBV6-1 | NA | TGTGCCAGCGAGGCGTCAGTCGAAAATCAGCCCCAGCATTTT | CASEASVENQPQHF
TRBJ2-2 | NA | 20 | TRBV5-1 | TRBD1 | TGCGCCAGCAGCGGGAGGACAGGGAACAAAGCCCCACACCGGTTCGGGGAGCTGTTTTTT | CASSGRTGNKAPHRFGELFF